This T cell receptor beta chain was recorded in a study of cytomegalovirus exposure and HLA in healthy donors. PCR involved 60 Vbeta and 13 Jbeta primers. TCRdb keeps only in-frame clones here, not all; method: immunoSEQ multiplex PCR. The data hold approximately 90,000 clones, with under 80% observed a single time. The V end lost 1 base, the J end lost 4 bases, and 11 bases lay between the germline ends. The CDR3 loop spans 15 amino acids. Germline assignment: CDR1 MNHNS and CDR2 SASEGT. Sequencing was done on a sample of PBMCs. The chain carries TRBV6-1 and TRBJ1-5; D is unresolved. This receptor was taken from a woman aged 30 to 39 in good health and CMV-seronegative. The CDR3 is CASSEGIRENQPQHF. In DNA form, the CDR3 reads TGTGCCAGCAGTGAAGGAATACGGGAGAATCAGCCCCAGCATTTT.